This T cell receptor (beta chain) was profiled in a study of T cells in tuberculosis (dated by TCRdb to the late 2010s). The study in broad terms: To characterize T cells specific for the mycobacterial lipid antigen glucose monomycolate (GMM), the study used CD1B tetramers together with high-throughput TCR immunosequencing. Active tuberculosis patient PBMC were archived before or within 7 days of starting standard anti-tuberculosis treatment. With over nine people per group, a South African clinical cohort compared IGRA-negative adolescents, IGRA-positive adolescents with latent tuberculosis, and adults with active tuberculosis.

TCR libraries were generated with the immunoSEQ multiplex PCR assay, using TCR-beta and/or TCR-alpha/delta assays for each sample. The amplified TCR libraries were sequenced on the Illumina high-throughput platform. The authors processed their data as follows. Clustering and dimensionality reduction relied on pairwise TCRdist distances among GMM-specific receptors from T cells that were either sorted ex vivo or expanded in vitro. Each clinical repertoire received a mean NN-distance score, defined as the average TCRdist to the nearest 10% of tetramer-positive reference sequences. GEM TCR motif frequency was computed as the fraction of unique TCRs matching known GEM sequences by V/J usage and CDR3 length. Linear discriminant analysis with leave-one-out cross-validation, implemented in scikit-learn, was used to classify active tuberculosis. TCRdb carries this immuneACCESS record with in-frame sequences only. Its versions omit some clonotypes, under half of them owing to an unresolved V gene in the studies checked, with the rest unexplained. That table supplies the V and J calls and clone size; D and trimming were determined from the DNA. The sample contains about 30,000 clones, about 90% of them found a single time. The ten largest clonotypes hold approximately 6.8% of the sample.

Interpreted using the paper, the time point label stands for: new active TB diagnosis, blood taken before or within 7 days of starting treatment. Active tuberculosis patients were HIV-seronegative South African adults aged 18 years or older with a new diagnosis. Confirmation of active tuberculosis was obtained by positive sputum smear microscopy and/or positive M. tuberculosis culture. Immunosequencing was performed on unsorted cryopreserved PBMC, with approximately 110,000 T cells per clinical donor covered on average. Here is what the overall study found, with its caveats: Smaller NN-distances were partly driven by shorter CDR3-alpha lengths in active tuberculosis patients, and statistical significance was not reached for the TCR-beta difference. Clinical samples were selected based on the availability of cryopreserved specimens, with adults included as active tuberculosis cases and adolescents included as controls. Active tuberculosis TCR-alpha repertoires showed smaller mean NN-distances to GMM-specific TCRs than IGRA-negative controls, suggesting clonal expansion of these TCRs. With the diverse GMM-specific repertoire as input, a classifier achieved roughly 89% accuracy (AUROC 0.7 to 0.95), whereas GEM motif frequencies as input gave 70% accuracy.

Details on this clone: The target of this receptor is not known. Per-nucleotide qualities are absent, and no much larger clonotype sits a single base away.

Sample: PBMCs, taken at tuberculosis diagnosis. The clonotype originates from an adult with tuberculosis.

The CDR3 region has the sequence CASSGQGAYTGELFF. The DNA sequence reads TGCGCCAGCAGCGGGCAGGGGGCGTACACCGGGGAGCTGTTTTTT. The rearrangement joined TRBV5-1 to TRBJ2-2; 8 junctional bases match TRBD1. Including cysteine and phenylalanine, the CDR3 has 15 amino acids. Only the CDR3 DNA is retained, 45 bases long and in frame from the first base. Germline trimming amounts to 4 bases on V and 3 bases on J, with 5 as the count of junction bases outside the gene matches. CDR1 is given as SGHRS and CDR2 as YFSETQ, both from the germline V gene.